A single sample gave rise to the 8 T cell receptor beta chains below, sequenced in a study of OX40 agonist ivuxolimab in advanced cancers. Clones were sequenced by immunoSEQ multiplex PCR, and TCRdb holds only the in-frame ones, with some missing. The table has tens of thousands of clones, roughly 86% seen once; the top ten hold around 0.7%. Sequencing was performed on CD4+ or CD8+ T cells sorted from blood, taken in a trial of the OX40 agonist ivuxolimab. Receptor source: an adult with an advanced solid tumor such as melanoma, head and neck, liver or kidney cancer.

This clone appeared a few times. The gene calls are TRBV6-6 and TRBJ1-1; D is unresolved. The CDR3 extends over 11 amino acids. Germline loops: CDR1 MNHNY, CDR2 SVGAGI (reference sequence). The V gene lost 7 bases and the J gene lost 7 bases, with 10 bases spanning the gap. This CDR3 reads CASKTRNEAFF. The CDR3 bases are TGTGCCAGCAAGACCCGAAATGAAGCTTTCTTT.

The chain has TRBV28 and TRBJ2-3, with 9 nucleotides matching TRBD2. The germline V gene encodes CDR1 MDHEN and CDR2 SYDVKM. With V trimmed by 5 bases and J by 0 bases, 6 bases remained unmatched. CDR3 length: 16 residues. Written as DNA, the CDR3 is TGTGCCAGCAGTCCATGGACTAGCGTCAGCACAGATACGCAGTATTTT. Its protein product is CASSPWTSVSTDTQYF.

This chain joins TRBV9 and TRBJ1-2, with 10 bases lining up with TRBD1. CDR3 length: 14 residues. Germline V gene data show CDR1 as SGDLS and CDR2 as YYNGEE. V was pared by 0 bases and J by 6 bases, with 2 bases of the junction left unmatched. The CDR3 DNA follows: TGTGCCAGCAGCGTAGCCGGGACAGGGGATGGCTACACCTTC. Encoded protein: CASSVAGTGDGYTF. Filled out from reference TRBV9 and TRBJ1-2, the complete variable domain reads DSGVTQTPKHLITATGQRVTLRCSPRSGDLSVYWYQQSLDQGLQFLIQYYNGEERAKGNILERFSAQQFPDLHSELNLSSLELGDSALYFCASSVAGTGDGYTFGSGTRLTVV.

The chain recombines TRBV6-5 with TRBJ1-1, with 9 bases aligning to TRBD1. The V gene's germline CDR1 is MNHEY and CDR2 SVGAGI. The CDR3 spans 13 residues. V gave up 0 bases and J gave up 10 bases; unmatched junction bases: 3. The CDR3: CASSYSGTGRAFF. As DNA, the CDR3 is TGTGCCAGCAGTTACTCGGGGACAGGGCGAGCTTTCTTT.

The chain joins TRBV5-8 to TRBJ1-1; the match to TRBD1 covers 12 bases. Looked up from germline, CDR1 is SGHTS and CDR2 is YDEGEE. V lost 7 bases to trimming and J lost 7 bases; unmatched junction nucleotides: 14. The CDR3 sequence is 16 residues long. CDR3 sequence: CASRYPRDRGLNEAFF. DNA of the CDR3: TGTGCCAGCCGATACCCCCGGGACAGGGGGCTGAATGAAGCTTTCTTT. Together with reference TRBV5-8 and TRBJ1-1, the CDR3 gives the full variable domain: EAGVTQSPTHLIKTRGQQATLRCSPISGHTSVYWYQQALGLGLQFLLWYDEGEERNRGNFPPRFSGRQFPNYSSELNVNALELEDSALYLCASRYPRDRGLNEAFFGQGTRLTVV.

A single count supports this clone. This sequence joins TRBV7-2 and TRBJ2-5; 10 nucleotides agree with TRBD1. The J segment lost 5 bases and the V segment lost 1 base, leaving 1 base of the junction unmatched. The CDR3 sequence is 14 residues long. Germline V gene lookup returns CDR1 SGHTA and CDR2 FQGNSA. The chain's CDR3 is CASSLGTGGETQYF. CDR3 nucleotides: TGTGCCAGCAGCTTAGGGACAGGGGGGGAGACCCAGTACTTC. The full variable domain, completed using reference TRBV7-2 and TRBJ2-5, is GAGVSQSPSNKVTEKGKDVELRCDPISGHTALYWYRQSLGQGLEFLIYFQGNSAPDKSGLPSDRFSAERTGGSVSTLTIQRTQQEDSAVYLCASSLGTGGETQYFGPGTRLLVL.

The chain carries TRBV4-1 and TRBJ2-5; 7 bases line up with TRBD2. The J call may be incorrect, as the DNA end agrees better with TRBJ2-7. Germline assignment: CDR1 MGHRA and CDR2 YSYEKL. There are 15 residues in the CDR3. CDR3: CASSQDLAGTYEQYF. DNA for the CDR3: TGCGCCAGCAGCCAAGATTTAGCGGGCACCTACGAGCAGTACTTC.

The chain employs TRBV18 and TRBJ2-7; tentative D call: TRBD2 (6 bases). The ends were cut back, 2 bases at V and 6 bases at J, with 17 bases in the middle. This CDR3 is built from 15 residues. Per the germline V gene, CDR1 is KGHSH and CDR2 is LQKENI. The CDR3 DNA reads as TGTGCCAGCTCACCAAGGGACTCCCGGGGAGGCGAGCAGTACTTC. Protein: CASSPRDSRGGEQYF.